The source of this T cell receptor beta chain is a study of blood T cell repertoires in COVID-19. About the study: Sample material is recorded as cDNA or gDNA derived from T cells, B-cell-depleted T cells, or PBMCs.

There are 11 residues in the CDR3. V lost 2 bases, J lost 5 bases, and 3 bases lay in between. Germline CDR1 LNHDA, CDR2 SQIVND (reference sequence). Profiling relied on immunoSEQ multiplex PCR, and the TCRdb table lists in-frame clones only, not all of them. The sample lists fewer than 250,000 clones, around 84% occurring once. The rearrangement uses TRBV19 and TRBJ2-5; the D is unclear. The source is a man in his 60s with acute or convalescent COVID-19. The sequencing input was peripheral blood. The CDR3 is CASSISETQYF. In DNA form, the CDR3 reads TGTGCCAGTAGTATATCGGAGACCCAGTACTTC.